These T cell receptor beta chains were read from a single sample in a study of radiotherapy plus CTLA-4 blockade in lung cancer. Here immunoSEQ multiplex PCR was the method, and the copy in TCRdb shows in-frame clones only, minus some. This table holds approximately 40,000 clones, about 86% found once. Here the sequenced sample was peripheral blood, taken from a patient treated with radiotherapy plus ipilimumab. The receptors originated from a human donor with non-small cell lung cancer whose response to radiotherapy plus ipilimumab could not be evaluated. The conserved cysteine and the conserved F or W are not part of the CDR3 here. The order of the fields is clone size, J gene, D gene, V gene, CDR3 protein. A D gene is named only where the DNA matches it firmly. Some rows mark clone size as missing; the rest say once, few, many or name a class of expanded clone.

abundance: -; j_gene: TRBJ2-7; d_gene: -; v_gene: TRBV10-3; CDR3aa: AIGQTYEQY
abundance: -; j_gene: TRBJ2-1; d_gene: -; v_gene: TRBV7-2; CDR3aa: ASSPSGVNEQF
abundance: medium-sized; j_gene: TRBJ2-7; d_gene: TRBD1; v_gene: TRBV27; CDR3aa: ASSLYQGAYYEQY
abundance: -; j_gene: TRBJ2-3; d_gene: -; v_gene: TRBV5-6; CDR3aa: ASSRDWDTQY
abundance: -; j_gene: TRBJ2-3; d_gene: TRBD2; v_gene: TRBV4-2; CDR3aa: ASSQVGSGGDTQY
abundance: -; j_gene: TRBJ2-2; d_gene: TRBD1; v_gene: TRBV10-3; CDR3aa: AISLGGANTGELF
abundance: -; j_gene: TRBJ2-3; d_gene: TRBD2; v_gene: TRBV7-8; CDR3aa: ASSLIGLAATDTQY
abundance: -; j_gene: TRBJ2-1; d_gene: -; v_gene: TRBV4-1; CDR3aa: ASSQDPGLAITEQF
abundance: -; j_gene: TRBJ2-5; d_gene: TRBD2; v_gene: TRBV7-9; CDR3aa: ASRLGQGSGAQETQY
abundance: -; j_gene: TRBJ2-5; d_gene: TRBD1; v_gene: TRBV5-1; CDR3aa: ASSPGTAEETQY
abundance: -; j_gene: TRBJ1-4; d_gene: TRBD1; v_gene: TRBV5-6; CDR3aa: ASSKQGIAEKLF
abundance: -; j_gene: TRBJ1-2; d_gene: -; v_gene: TRBV7-8; CDR3aa: ASSLEGQRNYGYT
abundance: -; j_gene: TRBJ2-1; d_gene: -; v_gene: TRBV5-6; CDR3aa: ASSLMAGDSYNEQF
abundance: -; j_gene: TRBJ1-5; d_gene: -; v_gene: TRBV27; CDR3aa: ASSFAGLGNQPQH
abundance: -; j_gene: TRBJ2-2; d_gene: -; v_gene: TRBV6-4; CDR3aa: ASSPQGTGELF
abundance: once; j_gene: TRBJ2-2; d_gene: TRBD1; v_gene: TRBV2; CDR3aa: ASTGQGRTGELF
abundance: -; j_gene: TRBJ1-3; d_gene: TRBD1; v_gene: TRBV28; CDR3aa: ASSPGTVSSGNTIY
abundance: -; j_gene: TRBJ2-7; d_gene: TRBD2; v_gene: TRBV4-1; CDR3aa: ASSRTPGEAGEQY
abundance: -; j_gene: TRBJ2-5; d_gene: TRBD1; v_gene: TRBV7-9; CDR3aa: ASSLLRGQGARQETQY
abundance: -; j_gene: TRBJ2-7; d_gene: -; v_gene: TRBV29-1; CDR3aa: SVKYRSAYEQY
abundance: -; j_gene: TRBJ2-1; d_gene: TRBD2; v_gene: TRBV5-1; CDR3aa: ASSQGLAGENEQF
abundance: -; j_gene: TRBJ2-1; d_gene: -; v_gene: TRBV9; CDR3aa: ASSPVPGSLPYNEQF
abundance: -; j_gene: TRBJ1-2; d_gene: TRBD1; v_gene: TRBV28; CDR3aa: ASSDTGGRGYT
abundance: once; j_gene: TRBJ2-1; d_gene: -; v_gene: TRBV27; CDR3aa: ASSLGYDSYNEQF
abundance: few; j_gene: TRBJ2-2; d_gene: -; v_gene: TRBV19; CDR3aa: ASSSPNGLELF
abundance: -; j_gene: TRBJ2-5; d_gene: -; v_gene: TRBV28; CDR3aa: ASSFVLGGDGSETQY
abundance: -; j_gene: TRBJ1-3; d_gene: TRBD1; v_gene: TRBV28; CDR3aa: ASRTGQGRGNTIY
abundance: -; j_gene: TRBJ2-1; d_gene: -; v_gene: TRBV5-1; CDR3aa: ASSSLQSGQF
abundance: -; j_gene: TRBJ1-4; d_gene: TRBD1; v_gene: TRBV7-2; CDR3aa: ASSPTGGGEKLF
abundance: -; j_gene: TRBJ2-7; d_gene: TRBD2; v_gene: TRBV10-2; CDR3aa: ARSEGTSGTGEQY
abundance: -; j_gene: TRBJ2-2; d_gene: -; v_gene: TRBV4-2; CDR3aa: ASSQSLVTLGELF
abundance: -; j_gene: TRBJ1-1; d_gene: -; v_gene: TRBV19; CDR3aa: ATSAGRTEAF
abundance: -; j_gene: TRBJ1-5; d_gene: -; v_gene: TRBV28; CDR3aa: ASSQQGTHSNQPQH
abundance: few; j_gene: TRBJ1-1; d_gene: -; v_gene: TRBV5-6; CDR3aa: ASSLDSFLRTEAF
abundance: -; j_gene: TRBJ1-2; d_gene: -; v_gene: TRBV20-1; CDR3aa: SAHGGYGYT
abundance: -; j_gene: TRBJ2-5; d_gene: -; v_gene: TRBV4-1; CDR3aa: ASSHGGWQSGSRLAQQY
abundance: -; j_gene: TRBJ1-1; d_gene: -; v_gene: TRBV29-1; CDR3aa: SAGNTEAF
abundance: -; j_gene: TRBJ2-2; d_gene: TRBD1; v_gene: TRBV5-1; CDR3aa: ASSPRDRANTGELF
abundance: -; j_gene: TRBJ2-5; d_gene: -; v_gene: TRBV5-5; CDR3aa: ASSLTGSETQY
abundance: -; j_gene: TRBJ2-1; d_gene: TRBD2; v_gene: TRBV7-9; CDR3aa: ASSPRLAGGNNEQF
abundance: -; j_gene: TRBJ1-1; d_gene: TRBD1; v_gene: TRBV11-2; CDR3aa: ASSTGDGMNTEAF
abundance: -; j_gene: TRBJ2-2; d_gene: -; v_gene: TRBV6-6; CDR3aa: ASSPTNVPNTGELF
abundance: -; j_gene: TRBJ1-3; d_gene: TRBD1; v_gene: TRBV19; CDR3aa: ASSIPGTGTSLSSGNTIY
abundance: -; j_gene: TRBJ1-5; d_gene: -; v_gene: TRBV28; CDR3aa: ASSLWTANQPQH